This T cell receptor (beta chain) appears in the sequencing data of a study of Graves' ophthalmopathy and Graves' hyperthyroidism. For the study at large: Absence of ophthalmopathy within 18 months of follow-up defined stable hyperthyroidism.

RNA transcripts provided the template for amplifying TCR beta CDR3 regions. The first-round RT-PCR employed HTBI primers together with the Qiagen OneStep RT-PCR kit. A multiplex PCR was then performed as the second round. TCRdb analysed the multiplex PCR reads with MiXCR anew, one entry per CDR3 protein. This sample has 580,000 or so distinct CDR3 sequences, with roughly 40% found just once. Pregnancy or lactation, uncontrolled infections and other autoimmune diseases were grounds for excluding patients. With V trimmed by 4 bases and J by 6 bases, 7 bases remained unmatched. The CDR3 is 14 amino acids. Germline loops: CDR1 SEHNR, CDR2 FQNEAQ (reference sequence).

The sequenced material came from peripheral blood or thyroid tissue (not recorded which). This receptor was taken from an adult man with Graves' hyperthyroidism. V is TRBV7-9 and J is TRBJ2-3, with 7 nucleotides matching TRBD1. CDR3 amino acids: CASSSPGQVDTQYF. In DNA form, the CDR3 reads TGTGCCAGCAGCTCCCCCGGACAGGTCGATACGCAGTATTTT.